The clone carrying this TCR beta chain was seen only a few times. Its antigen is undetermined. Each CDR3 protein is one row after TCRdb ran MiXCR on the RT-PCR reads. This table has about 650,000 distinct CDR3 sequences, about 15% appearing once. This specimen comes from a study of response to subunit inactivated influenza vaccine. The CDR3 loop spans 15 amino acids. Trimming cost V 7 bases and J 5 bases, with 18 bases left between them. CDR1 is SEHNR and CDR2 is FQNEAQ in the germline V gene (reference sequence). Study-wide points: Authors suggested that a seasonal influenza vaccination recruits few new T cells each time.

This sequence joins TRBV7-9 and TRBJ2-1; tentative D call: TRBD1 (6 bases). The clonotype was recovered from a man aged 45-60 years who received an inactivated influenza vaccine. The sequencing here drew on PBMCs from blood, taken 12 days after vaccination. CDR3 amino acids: CASILEVQGHNEQFF. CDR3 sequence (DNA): TGTGCCAGCATCCTTGAGGTACAGGGCCACAATGAGCAGTTCTTC.